The 26 T cell receptor beta chains below come from one sample, sequenced in a study of PD-1 blockade in classical Hodgkin lymphoma. The sample's time point: cycle 4 day 1 (C4D1), after 6 weeks of nivolumab. The patients all showed relapse after autologous stem cell transplantation, while their brentuximab vedotin exposure varied. TCRdb's table, derived via immunoSEQ multiplex PCR, lists solely in-frame clones and lacks some. The sample gives about 89,000 clones, about nine tenths of which show up once; approximately 2.9% is in the top ten. The material sequenced was peripheral blood mononuclear cells (PBMCs), taken before the fourth cycle of nivolumab. These receptors originate from a human donor with classical Hodgkin lymphoma.

This clone has a handful of counts. The chain combines TRBV30 with TRBJ1-1; no definite D call. This CDR3 has 13 residues. Trimming removed 1 base at V and 5 bases at J, with 11 bases between. The germline CDR1 and CDR2 sequences are GTSNPN and SVGIG (reference sequence). Written as DNA, the CDR3 is TGTGCCTGGAGTGGTCTAAGGGCGACTGAAGCTTTCTTT. Protein: CAWSGLRATEAFF.

This sequence joins TRBV28 and TRBJ2-7, with 7 bases identical to TRBD1. J was trimmed by 7 bases and V by 8 bases; bases with no gene match: 11. The CDR3 is made up of 13 amino acids. The V gene's germline CDR1 is MDHEN and CDR2 SYDVKM. The CDR3 DNA reads TGTGCCAGCTTGAGGACAGGCTACGGTGAGCAGTACTTC. This encodes CASLRTGYGEQYF.

The chain has TRBV6-6 and TRBJ1-2; D ambiguous. This CDR3 has 16 amino acids. Germline CDR1 and CDR2: MNHNY and SVGAGI (reference sequence). V was trimmed by 0 bases and J by 4 bases, leaving 15 bases between them. CDR3 nucleotide sequence: TGTGCCAGCAGTTACTCTCCACGCAGAGGTTTCTATGGCTACACCTTC. As protein: CASSYSPRRGFYGYTF.

The V and J genes are TRBV30 and TRBJ2-5; 7 nucleotides line up with TRBD2. In germline, CDR1 is GTSNPN, CDR2 SVGIG (reference sequence). The CDR3 is made up of 14 amino acids. Germline trimming cut 6 bases from V and 5 bases from J; bases unmatched to any gene: 12. This chain's CDR3 is CACLTTSNPETQYF. DNA of the CDR3: TGTGCCTGCTTAACGACTAGCAATCCGGAGACCCAGTACTTC.

The chain has TRBV27 and TRBJ2-5, with D possibly TRBD2 on 5 matching bases. In germline, CDR1 is MNHEY, CDR2 SMNVEV (reference sequence). The CDR3 consists of 16 residues. Trimming removed 6 bases from V and 7 bases from J, with 24 bases in between. DNA of the CDR3: TGTGCCAGCAGGCGGGCTCCGCTTTCCCATGTGGGGACCCAGTACTTC. Protein sequence: CASRRAPLSHVGTQYF.

The rearrangement uses TRBV7-9 and TRBJ2-3; D is uncertain. Trimming removed 3 bases at V and 2 bases at J, with 12 bases between. This CDR3 is 15 amino acids long. Germline values: CDR1 SEHNR, CDR2 FQNEAQ (reference sequence). This chain's CDR3 is CASSFPKFSTDTQYF. The CDR3 DNA reads as TGTGCCAGCAGCTTTCCTAAGTTCTCCACAGATACGCAGTATTTT.

Worth noting for this clone: This same CDR3 is encoded by further DNA sequences in the sample. The rearrangement joins TRBV20-1 to TRBJ2-1; D is unresolved. The V and J ends lost 5 bases and 5 bases respectively, with 4 bases between them. CDR1 and CDR2 from the germline V gene are DFQATT and SNEGSKA (reference sequence). CDR3 size: 10 residues. Here the CDR3 DNA reads TGCAGTGCTGGGAACAATGAGCAGTTCTTC. As protein: CSAGNNEQFF.

The chain joins TRBV11-1 to TRBJ2-5, with D possibly being TRBD2 (7 bases). There are 15 residues in the CDR3. Germline V gene sequence: CDR1 SGHAT, CDR2 FQDESV (reference sequence). V lost 5 bases to trimming and J lost 3 bases, with 16 bases between them. CDR3 DNA sequence: TGTGCCAGCAGCGTGGGGTTAGGGGGGGAAGAGACCCAGTACTTC. This sequence encodes CASSVGLGGEETQYF.

This clone appeared a single time. The chain couples TRBV19 to TRBJ2-5, with 7 bases matching TRBD1. Germline CDR1 and CDR2: LNHDA and SQIVND (reference sequence). V gave up 8 bases and J gave up 5 bases; unmatched junction bases: 5. The CDR3 spans 12 residues. The DNA of the CDR3 is TGTGCCAGTTCAGGACAGGCCGAGACCCAGTACTTC. Its protein is CASSGQAETQYF. Full variable domain (missing parts from reference TRBV19 and TRBJ2-5): DGGITQSPKYLFRKEGQNVTLSCEQNLNHDAMYWYRQDPGQGLRLIYYSQIVNDFQKGDIAEGYSVSREKKESFPLTVTSAQKNPTAFYLCASSGQAETQYFGPGTRLLVL.

In this sample, this clone is medium-sized. Lacking the conserved final phenylalanine or tryptophan, this CDR3 likely reflects a read error. The DNA is omitted, as the CDR3 cannot be located on it reliably, and the CDR3 follows TCRdb's listing. The V and J genes are TRBV2 and TRBJ1-6; TRBD1, the D gene given by the table, was not confirmed from the DNA. Counting both end residues, the CDR3 totals 13 amino acids. CDR1 and CDR2 from the germline V gene are SNHLY and FYNNEI. The CDR3 protein is CASTGISIREQDV.

This chain uses TRBV6-1 with TRBJ2-1, with TRBD2 matching over 13 bases. V was clipped by 4 bases and J by 8 bases; unmatched bases: 5. CDR1 and CDR2 (germline): MNHNS, SASEGT. CDR3 length: 15 residues. As DNA, the CDR3 is TGTGCCAGCAGTGGCACTAGCGGGGGGGTGGATGAGCAGTTCTTC. Translation: CASSGTSGGVDEQFF.

V gene TRBV13 combines with J gene TRBJ2-7, with D perhaps matching TRBD1 (6 bases). This CDR3 region has 14 residues. Germline CDR1 reads PRHDT; CDR2 reads FYEKMQ (reference sequence). The V gene lost 0 bases and the J gene lost 4 bases, with 10 bases spanning the gap. CDR3 sequence: CASSLGTQGYEQYF. CDR3 in DNA: TGTGCCAGCAGCTTAGGGACACAGGGATACGAGCAGTACTTC. The entire variable domain, with the rest obtained from reference TRBV13 and TRBJ2-7, is as follows: AAGVIQSPRHLIKEKRETATLKCYPIPRHDTVYWYQQGPGQDPQFLISFYEKMQSDKGSIPDRFSAQQFSDYHSELNMSSLELGDSALYFCASSLGTQGYEQYFGPGTRLTVT.

This clone was seen more than once but under ten times. The V call is TRBV7-9, the J call TRBJ1-2; the D is unclear. Trimming removed 1 base at V and 5 bases at J, with 11 bases between. CDR1 and CDR2 from the germline V gene are SEHNR and FQNEAQ (reference sequence). This CDR3 has 14 residues. The CDR3 region has the DNA TGTGCCAGCAGCTTAGACGGGGTTAGGTATGGCTACACCTTC. It specifies CASSLDGVRYGYTF.

The chain couples TRBV20-1 to TRBJ2-1, with TRBD1 matching 7 bases. Germline CDR1 reads DFQATT; CDR2 reads SNEGSKA (reference sequence). The CDR3 is 11 residues long. The CDR3 DNA is TGCAGAGCGGACAGGCGGAATGAGCAGTTCTTC. The encoded protein is CRADRRNEQFF.

This clone was seen just once. The gene calls are TRBV27 and TRBJ2-7; possible D gene TRBD2, 5 bases. From germline, CDR1 is MNHEY and CDR2 SMNVEV (reference sequence). The CDR3 extends over 13 amino acids. The V end lost 4 bases, the J end lost 2 bases, and 9 bases lay between the germline ends. The CDR3 reads CASSSGVTYEQYF. The CDR3 DNA reads TGTGCCAGCAGTTCCGGGGTCACCTACGAGCAGTACTTC.

The V gene is TRBV4-1, the J gene TRBJ2-7, with TRBD1 matching 10 bases. This CDR3 is built from 15 residues. J was trimmed by 4 bases and V by 0 bases; bases with no gene match: 3. Looked up from germline, CDR1 is MGHRA and CDR2 is YSYEKL. CDR3 in DNA: TGCGCCAGCAGCCAAGAATGGACAGGGGGTTACGAGCAGTACTTC. It is translated as CASSQEWTGGYEQYF.

This sequence joins TRBV21-1 and TRBJ2-7; TRBD1, as called in the table, went unchecked against the DNA. TRBV21-1 is classified as a pseudogene. There are 14 residues in the CDR3. CDR3 amino acids: CASEGTQGSYEQYF. The CDR3 bases are TGTGCCAGCGAGGGGACACAAGGCTCCTACGAGCAGTACTTC.

The gene calls are TRBV7-7 and TRBJ2-1; D possibly corresponds to TRBD2 (6 bases). The CDR3 runs 16 residues. V was clipped by 6 bases and J by 0 bases, with 15 bases between them. Germline CDR1 and CDR2: SSHAT and FNYEAQ (reference sequence). The DNA for the CDR3 is TGTGCCAGCAGTCCTTGGGGGGAGAGCTCCTACAATGAGCAGTTCTTC. Translation: CASSPWGESSYNEQFF.

The chain combines TRBV6-1 with TRBJ2-7; no clear D gene. V dropped 2 bases and J dropped 11 bases, with 13 bases sitting between them. From germline, CDR1 is MNHNS and CDR2 SASEGT. CDR3 size: 12 residues. DNA for the CDR3: TGTGCCAGCAGTGAATTTGATACCCGGGAGTACTTC. This gives the protein CASSEFDTREYF.

This clone was recorded only once. The chain couples TRBV6-5 to TRBJ1-2; D is undetermined. Trimming removed 4 bases from V and 1 base from J, with 10 bases in between. Germline values: CDR1 MNHEY, CDR2 SVGAGI. The CDR3 length is 14 residues. Here the CDR3 reads CASSSPGLNYGYTF. The CDR3, as DNA: TGTGCCAGCAGTTCCCCCGGCCTTAACTATGGCTACACCTTC.

DNA for the CDR3: TGTGCCAGCAGTAACCCGTTGGGGTCGTGGGGCAATCAGCCCCAGCATTTT. It is translated as CASSNPLGSWGNQPQHF. The J gene is TRBJ1-5, the V gene TRBV28; D remains unclear. V was pared by 5 bases and J by 2 bases, with 19 bases between. The CDR3 contains 17 residues. Per germline, CDR1 MDHEN and CDR2 SYDVKM. Full variable domain (rest looked up from reference TRBV28 and TRBJ1-5): DVKVTQSSRYLVKRTGEKVFLECVQDMDHENMFWYRQDPGLGLRLIYFSYDVKMKEKGDIPEGYSVSREKKERFSLILESASTNQTSMYLCASSNPLGSWGNQPQHFGDGTRLSIL.

The CDR3 region is CSVGVSGHKGEQYF. CDR3 nucleotide sequence: TGCAGCGTCGGGGTTAGCGGCCACAAGGGAGAGCAGTACTTC. The chain recombines TRBV29-1 with TRBJ2-7, with D maybe TRBD2 (6 bases). Looked up from germline, CDR1 is SQVTM and CDR2 is ANQGSEA. This CDR3 contains 14 residues. V gave up 6 bases and J gave up 7 bases, with 22 bases separating them.

This chain links TRBV6-6 with TRBJ2-7; TRBD1 agrees at 9 bases. This CDR3 spans 15 amino acids. Germline loops: CDR1 MNHNY, CDR2 SVGAGI (reference sequence). The junction had 13 bases not matched to a gene; V was cut back by 4 bases and J by 9 bases. The CDR3 coding sequence is TGTGCCAGCAGTTCAGCCGGGACAGGGTTGACGAGGCAGTACTTC. Translation gives CASSSAGTGLTRQYF.

This chain links TRBV5-4 with TRBJ1-4; no reliable D call. CDR3 length: 14 residues. Trimming removed 0 bases from V and 8 bases from J, with 11 bases in between. Germline loops: CDR1 SGHNT, CDR2 YYREEE (reference sequence). CDR3 nucleotides: TGTGCCAGCAGCTTGGGGTCAACCAGGGAAAAACTGTTTTTT. Its protein product is CASSLGSTREKLFF.

This chain links TRBV9 with TRBJ2-1; TRBD2 is a possible D gene (6 bases). The V end was cut by 4 bases, the J end by 4 bases, with 15 bases between. CDR3 length: 15 residues. CDR1 and CDR2 (germline): SGDLS, YYNGEE. The CDR3 region has the DNA TGTGCCAGCAGCTACCGGGACTTACCATACAATGAGCAGTTCTTC. This encodes CASSYRDLPYNEQFF. Using reference TRBV9 and TRBJ2-1 for the parts outside the CDR3, the full variable domain is DSGVTQTPKHLITATGQRVTLRCSPRSGDLSVYWYQQSLDQGLQFLIQYYNGEERAKGNILERFSAQQFPDLHSELNLSSLELGDSALYFCASSYRDLPYNEQFFGPGTRLTVL.

This rearrangement joins TRBV7-9 to TRBJ2-5; 7 bases match TRBD1. This CDR3 has 16 residues. The germline CDR1 and CDR2 sequences are SEHNR and FQNEAQ (reference sequence). V trimming: 2 bases; J trimming: 6 bases; junction bases outside the gene matches: 12. The CDR3 nucleotides read TGTGCCAGCAGCTTACCTCTCGACAGGGAAGAAAAGACCCAGTACTTC. Translation: CASSLPLDREEKTQYF. Using reference TRBV7-9 and TRBJ2-5 for the parts outside the CDR3, the full variable domain is DTGVSQNPRHKITKRGQNVTFRCDPISEHNRLYWYRQTLGQGPEFLTYFQNEAQLEKSRLLSDRFSAERPKGSFSTLEIQRTEQGDSAMYLCASSLPLDREEKTQYFGPGTRLLVL.